This T cell receptor (beta chain) originates from a study of blood T cells in healthy people across ages. Study-wide results and limits: Among long-lived donors, naive CD4+ cells were more numerous and diversity higher than in aged donors.

PBMCs were isolated at a quantity of at least 7 million per sample. A J-beta primer mix and a sample-barcoded 5' primer were used in a second PCR of about 7 to 12 cycles. TCRdb itself ran the 5' RACE reads through MiXCR, one entry per CDR3 protein. Counted here are more than 650,000 distinct CDR3 sequences, 53% occurring once; the ten biggest clones make up about 38%. Per germline, CDR1 LNHNV and CDR2 YYDKDF (reference sequence). V lost 2 bases and J 2 bases, leaving 11 bases between the germline ends. The CDR3 spans 15 residues. Remarks on this clonotype: Its antigen remains unknown.

The chain links TRBV15 to TRBJ2-3; no clear D. Sequencing was done on a sample of blood. This sequence originates from a man at least 80 years old in good health. The CDR3 nucleotides are TGTGCCACCAGCAGACGGCCGAAAAACACAGATACGCAGTATTTT. It encodes CATSRRPKNTDTQYF.